This TCR beta chain derives from a study of blood T cell repertoires in COVID-19. The CDR3 is 11 residues long. Germline CDR1 is LGHDT and CDR2 is YNNKEL (reference sequence). Trimming cost V 4 bases and J 5 bases, with 5 bases left between them. Under the authors' procedure: For nucleated cells, counts were estimated from reference gene primer amplification. Some clones are missing from TCRdb's copy, which holds only in-frame ones; the method was immunoSEQ multiplex PCR. V and J calls and clone size follow that table, whereas D and trimming were derived from the DNA. This table has fewer than 350,000 clones, about 87% appearing once. This clone was seen just once.

The chain uses TRBV3-1 (or the pseudogene TRBV3-2) and TRBJ2-5; D remains ambiguous. Specimen: peripheral blood. The clonotype comes from a woman younger than 45 with COVID-19, enrolled during active disease. The CDR3 here is CASSPEETQYF. DNA for the CDR3: TGTGCCAGCAGCCCCGAGGAGACCCAGTACTTC.